This record concerns one TCR beta chain sequence. This clonotype was seen more than once but under ten times. Its antigen is still unknown. Within one base of it there is no much larger clone, and no base qualities were kept. Library preparation was by RT-PCR. TCRdb records Illumina HiSeq 2500 as the sequencer. The raw public data were reprocessed by TCRdb itself: fastp quality trimming at Q25, MiXCR clonotype calling, in-frame beta chains only. Each record represents a unique CDR3 protein, reported with the most common genes and DNA among its rows. The sample data list fewer than 350,000 distinct CDR3 sequences, and around a fifth of these were observed just once. Jointly, the top ten make up 9.5% to 13% of the sample. The source of the sample is a study of response to subunit inactivated influenza vaccine (dated by TCRdb to 2016 to 2019). In the study overall: Deep quantitative profiling of the T cell receptor repertoire was used in the study to follow responses to a trivalent subunit inactivated influenza vaccine. What the research found in general, with its limitations: The authors suggested that each seasonal influenza vaccination may recruit only a limited number of new T cells.

V lost 10 bases and J lost 6 bases; the stretch between them is 12 bases long. The CDR3, cysteine through phenylalanine, is 12 amino acids long. The read is trimmed to its CDR3 DNA, 36 bases read in frame from base 1. CDR1 MNHEY and CDR2 SMNVEV are derived from the germline V gene (reference sequence). Rearrangement joined TRBV27 to TRBJ2-2; TRBD2 is a possible D gene, resting on 5 matching bases. Here the sequenced sample was PBMCs from blood, taken less than 22 months after vaccination. This TCR was sampled from a man between 50 and 69 years old who received an inactivated influenza vaccine. Donor details come from another sample of the same person, matched by shared clones. The sequenced DNA: TGTGCCACCTCTCCGAGGGCCGGGGAGCTGTTTTTT. Its protein reads: CATSPRAGELFF.